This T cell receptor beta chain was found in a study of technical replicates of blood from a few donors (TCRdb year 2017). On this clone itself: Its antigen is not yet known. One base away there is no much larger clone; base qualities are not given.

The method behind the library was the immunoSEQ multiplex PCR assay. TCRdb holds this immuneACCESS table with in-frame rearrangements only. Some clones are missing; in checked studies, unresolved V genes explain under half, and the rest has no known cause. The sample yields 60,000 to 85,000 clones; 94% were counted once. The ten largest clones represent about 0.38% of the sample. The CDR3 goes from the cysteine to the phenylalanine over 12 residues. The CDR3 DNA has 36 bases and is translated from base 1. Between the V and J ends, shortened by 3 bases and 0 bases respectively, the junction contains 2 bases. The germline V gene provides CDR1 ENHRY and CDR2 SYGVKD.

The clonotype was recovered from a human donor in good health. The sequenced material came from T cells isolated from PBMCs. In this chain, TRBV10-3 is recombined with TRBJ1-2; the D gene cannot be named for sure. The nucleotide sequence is TGTGCCATCAGTGACGCTAACTATGGCTACACCTTC. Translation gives CAISDANYGYTF.